The 29 T cell receptor beta chains below were found in one sample sequenced in a study of CD8 T cells in ankylosing spondylitis. TCRdb re-called the 5' RACE reads through MiXCR, storing one row per CDR3 protein. Here the sample spans fewer than 250,000 distinct CDR3 sequences, about 11% being singletons. The sequenced sample consisted of blood, either unsorted or a sorted T cell fraction (not recorded which). Receptor source: a male donor with ankylosing spondylitis or in good health (not recorded which).

The DNA of the CDR3 is TGTGCCAGCAGCCAAGACGCGGGGGACTTCCACGAGCAGTACTTC. Residues: CASSQDAGDFHEQYF. The V call is TRBV3-1, the J call TRBJ2-7; TRBD2 matches at 7 bases. V lost 0 bases to trimming and J lost 5 bases; unmatched junction nucleotides: 7. This CDR3 is 15 amino acids long. The germline V gene encodes CDR1 LGHDT and CDR2 YNNKEL (reference sequence).

This clonotype was observed many times. This chain links TRBV7-9 with TRBJ2-5; 8 bases map to TRBD1. The CDR3 runs 14 residues. CDR1 and CDR2 from the germline V gene are SEHNR and FQNEAQ (reference sequence). Unmatched junction bases numbered 2, after V lost 4 bases and J lost 1 base. For the CDR3, the DNA is TGTGCCAGCAGCTCGGGACAGGTCCAAGAGACCCAGTACTTC. Amino acids: CASSSGQVQETQYF.

This clonotype has a count of ten or more. This sequence joins TRBV29-1 and TRBJ2-7; D may be TRBD1 (5 bases). Trimming left V 3 bases short and J 5 bases short, with 11 bases between. The CDR3 has 12 amino acids. Per the germline V gene, CDR1 is SQVTM and CDR2 is ANQGSEA. CDR3 residues: CSVDRGGHEQYF. The CDR3, as DNA: TGCAGCGTTGATAGGGGTGGCCACGAGCAGTACTTC.

In regard to this clonotype: Given a much more abundant clone one base away, this may be a read error. The chain is built from TRBV5-1 and TRBJ2-1, with 8 bases lining up with TRBD2. This CDR3 comprises 15 residues. CDR1 SGHRS and CDR2 YFSETQ come from the germline V gene. CDR3: CASILTGGSYNEQFF. Here the CDR3 DNA reads TGCGCCAGCATCTTGACGGGGGGGTCCTACAATGAGCAGTTCTTC.

This clonotype occurred many times. V is TRBV6-5 and J is TRBJ1-4; 7 bases agree with TRBD1. The CDR3 covers 14 residues. The V segment lost 2 bases and the J segment 7 bases; nucleotides outside the gene matches: 4. Germline-derived CDR1 and CDR2 are MNHEY and SVGAGI. Here the CDR3 reads CASSYRSGGEKLFF. CDR3 nucleotide sequence: TGTGCCAGCAGTTACCGGTCAGGGGGTGAAAAACTGTTTTTT.

This clonotype was counted ten times or more. The chain is built from TRBV5-1 and TRBJ1-1, with TRBD1 matching 7 bases. The CDR3 is 14 residues long. Trimming cost V 4 bases and J 4 bases; bases outside gene matches: 7. The V gene's germline CDR1 is SGHRS and CDR2 YFSETQ. CDR3 region: CASSSGGGGTEAFF. The CDR3 DNA is TGCGCCAGCAGCAGCGGAGGGGGCGGCACTGAAGCTTTCTTT.

This chain links TRBV9 with TRBJ1-5, with D perhaps TRBD1 (6 bases). Germline V CDR1 and CDR2: SGDLS, YYNGEE. CDR3 length equals 15 residues. The V end lost 1 base, the J end lost 1 base, and 9 bases lay between the germline ends. The CDR3 DNA is TGTGCCAGCAGCGTATCAGGGGTGAGCAATCAGCCCCAGCATTTT. It is translated as CASSVSGVSNQPQHF.

Many counts were recorded for this clonotype. This sequence joins TRBV11-2 and TRBJ2-1; D is perhaps TRBD1 (5 bases). From germline, CDR1 is SGHAT and CDR2 FQNNGV. This CDR3 region has 14 residues. Trimming pared 4 bases from V and 2 bases from J, leaving 9 bases between. Here the CDR3 reads CASSYGQPYNEQFF. CDR3 DNA sequence: TGTGCCAGCAGCTACGGACAACCCTACAATGAGCAGTTCTTC.

This clonotype was counted many times. This chain uses TRBV29-1 with TRBJ1-1, with 7 bases that match TRBD1. CDR3 length: 13 residues. Trimming cost V 6 bases and J 1 base; bases outside gene matches: 5. In germline, CDR1 is SQVTM, CDR2 ANQGSEA. The CDR3 reads CSVDDRENTEAFF. CDR3 bases: TGCAGCGTAGATGACAGGGAGAACACTGAAGCTTTCTTT.

The rearrangement links TRBV9 to TRBJ1-4, with 7 bases matching TRBD1. The CDR3 spans 16 residues. Germline V gene data show CDR1 as SGDLS and CDR2 as YYNGEE. V lost 3 bases and J lost 11; bases outside the gene matches: 16. As DNA, the CDR3 is TGTGCCAGCAGCGGCCCCCCAGGGGACAGAGGTTTGAAACTGTTTTTT. Protein: CASSGPPGDRGLKLFF.

This clonotype was observed at least ten times. V gene TRBV12-3 or TRBV12-4 combines with J gene TRBJ2-7; 7 bases are a match to TRBD2. V trimming: 7 bases; J trimming: 0 bases; junction bases outside the gene matches: 6. The CDR3 is 14 residues long. The CDR3 DNA follows: TGTGCCAGCAACCTCGGCGGGGGCTCCTACGAGCAGTACTTC. Translating it yields CASNLGGGSYEQYF.

This clonotype was seen ten or more times. V is TRBV20-1 and J is TRBJ1-5, with 7 bases fitting TRBD1. Germline loops: CDR1 DFQATT, CDR2 SNEGSKA (reference sequence). V was clipped by 4 bases and J by 6 bases; unmatched bases: 6. The CDR3 has 13 residues. The chain's CDR3 is CSAIEQGPQPQHF. DNA of the CDR3: TGCAGTGCTATTGAACAGGGGCCTCAGCCCCAGCATTTT.

The rearrangement uses TRBV5-1 and TRBJ2-1; 12 bases line up with TRBD2. Germline CDR1 SGHRS, CDR2 YFSETQ. The ends lost 0 bases at V and 10 bases at J; junction bases unmatched: 5. The CDR3 extends over 15 amino acids. Here the CDR3 DNA reads TGCGCCAGCAGCTTGGGGGGACTAGCGGGCGGCGAGCAGTTCTTC. It translates to CASSLGGLAGGEQFF.

J is TRBJ2-3 and V is TRBV15, with 7 bases matching TRBD2. Germline V gives CDR1 LNHNV, CDR2 YYDKDF (reference sequence). The ends lost 6 bases at V and 2 bases at J; junction bases unmatched: 5. The length of the CDR3 is 14 residues. This chain's CDR3 is CATRGGDPTDTQYF. DNA for the CDR3: TGTGCCACCAGGGGAGGGGACCCCACAGATACGCAGTATTTT.

Only a few counts were recorded for this clonotype. At one boundary the junction diverges from the germline segment, which might be a read error. CDR3 sequence reads: CASSLGPQESQYF. DNA of the CDR3: TGTGCCAGCAGCTTGGGCCCCCAGGAGAGCCAGTACTTC. This sequence joins TRBV5-6 and TRBJ2-5; D remains unclear. CDR1 is SGHDT, CDR2 YYEEEE, per germline. This CDR3 is built from 13 residues.

This clonotype was detected many times. This chain links TRBV24-1 with TRBJ2-7; 7 positions match TRBD1. The CDR3 length is 16 residues. From germline, CDR1 is KGHDR and CDR2 SFDVKD. V lost 4 bases to trimming and J lost 0 bases; unmatched junction nucleotides: 8. The CDR3 DNA sequence: TGTGCCACCAGTGACCCTGGACAGGTCGGCTCCTACGAGCAGTACTTC. This sequence encodes CATSDPGQVGSYEQYF.

The V call is TRBV7-9, the J call TRBJ2-2; D remains unclear. Trimming removed 8 bases from V and 1 base from J, with 20 bases in between. CDR3 length: 17 amino acids. Germline loops: CDR1 SEHNR, CDR2 FQNEAQ (reference sequence). CDR3 coding DNA: TGTGCCAGCTTACCCCATCCGGGTACAAAGAACACCGGGGAGCTGTTTTTT. Its translation: CASLPHPGTKNTGELFF.

This clonotype was recorded at least ten times. The V gene is TRBV29-1, the J gene TRBJ2-3; tentative D call: TRBD1 (5 bases). Germline loops: CDR1 SQVTM, CDR2 ANQGSEA. Trimming left V 4 bases short and J 5 bases short, with 10 bases between. The CDR3 length is 12 residues. Written as DNA, the CDR3 is TGCAGCGTTGGGGGTAGGGGAGATACGCAGTATTTT. Translation gives CSVGGRGDTQYF.

The chain joins TRBV7-9 to TRBJ2-1; TRBD2 aligns across 9 bases. Germline trimming cut 5 bases from V and 13 bases from J; bases unmatched to any gene: 12. CDR1 and CDR2 (germline): SEHNR, FQNEAQ (reference sequence). The CDR3 is made up of 14 amino acids. CDR3 protein: CASSPQGVAGEQFF. DNA for the CDR3: TGTGCCAGCAGCCCCCAGGGGGTAGCGGGGGAACAGTTCTTC.

This clonotype was counted ten times or more. The chain is built from TRBV29-1 and TRBJ1-3; D not certain. V was cut by 6 bases and J by 1 base, with 10 bases left in between. The CDR3 consists of 13 residues. Germline V gene lookup returns CDR1 SQVTM and CDR2 ANQGSEA. CDR3 residues: CSVRTGSGNTIYF. CDR3 coding DNA: TGCAGCGTCAGAACGGGGTCTGGAAACACCATATATTTT.

This clonotype has at least ten counts. The gene calls are TRBV3-1 and TRBJ2-3, with 12 nucleotides matching TRBD2. V dropped 2 bases and J dropped 0; count of bases not matched to a gene: 9. CDR1 and CDR2 (germline): LGHDT, YNNKEL (reference sequence). The CDR3 extends over 19 amino acids. This CDR3 reads CASSQSLTSGGSSTDTQYF. CDR3 nucleotide sequence: TGTGCCAGCAGCCAATCCCTGACTAGCGGGGGCTCTAGCACAGATACGCAGTATTTT.

At least ten counts were recorded for this clonotype. The chain couples TRBV20-1 to TRBJ1-1, with D perhaps matching TRBD1 (6 bases). The CDR3 totals 10 residues. CDR1 DFQATT and CDR2 SNEGSKA come from the germline V gene (reference sequence). The V end was cut by 6 bases, the J end by 6 bases, with 8 bases between. The CDR3 loop is CSAGGAEAFF. CDR3 in DNA: TGCAGTGCGGGGGGCGCTGAAGCTTTCTTT.

In its sample, this clonotype was seen many times. The chain uses TRBV5-1 and TRBJ2-3, with D perhaps TRBD1 (5 bases). V shed 4 bases and J shed 3 bases, with 12 bases lying between them. The CDR3 sequence is 14 residues long. Germline CDR1 SGHRS, CDR2 YFSETQ. The CDR3 DNA reads as TGCGCCAGCAGCGGGCAGGGTGGTACAGATACGCAGTATTTT. Protein product: CASSGQGGTDTQYF.

V usage is TRBV6-1 and J usage is TRBJ2-3; D remains unclear. The CDR3 loop spans 12 amino acids. CDR1 is MNHNS and CDR2 is SASEGT in the germline V gene. The V end was cut by 1 base, the J end by 10 bases, with 9 bases between. This CDR3 is CASSEGVGAQYF. The CDR3 bases are TGTGCCAGCAGTGAAGGGGTAGGTGCGCAGTATTTT.

This clonotype has at least ten counts. The CDR3 region is CSAPKPGLAGYNEQFF. In DNA form, the CDR3 reads TGCAGTGCTCCGAAACCGGGACTAGCGGGCTACAATGAGCAGTTCTTC. The V and J genes are TRBV20-1 and TRBJ2-1; 12 bases agree with TRBD2. V was clipped by 5 bases and J by 3 bases; unmatched bases: 8. Per germline, CDR1 DFQATT and CDR2 SNEGSKA (reference sequence). This CDR3 is 16 amino acids long.

This clonotype was detected ten times or more. The chain carries TRBV6-1 and TRBJ1-3; maybe TRBD1 (5 bases). Trimming removed 5 bases at V and 7 bases at J, with 18 bases between. The CDR3 consists of 15 residues. The germline V gene has CDR1 MNHNS and CDR2 SASEGT. For the CDR3, the DNA is TGTGCCAGCAGTCCCCATGGGGGGAAAGGGAACACCATATATTTT. It specifies CASSPHGGKGNTIYF.

Only a few counts were recorded for this clonotype. DNA for the CDR3: TGTGCCAGCAGCTTAGCCTCCCGGGGGCCTGGCGAGTTCTTC. The encoded protein is CASSLASRGPGEFF. This chain links TRBV7-2 with TRBJ2-1; D might be TRBD1 or TRBD2, each matching 6 bases. The length of the CDR3 is 14 residues. The V and J ends lost 0 bases and 14 bases respectively, with 17 bases between them. CDR1 is SGHTA, CDR2 FQGNSA, per germline.

The chain recombines TRBV15 with TRBJ2-3; 10 bases are a match to TRBD1. The V segment lost 6 bases and the J segment 2 bases; nucleotides outside the gene matches: 8. The CDR3 consists of 16 residues. The germline CDR1 and CDR2 sequences are LNHNV and YYDKDF (reference sequence). This CDR3 is CATRMRTGGHTDTQYF. The CDR3 nucleotides are TGTGCCACCAGGATGCGGACAGGGGGGCACACAGATACGCAGTATTTT.

This clonotype was found a few times. The genes are TRBV12-3 or TRBV12-4 and TRBJ2-2; D may match TRBD1 or TRBD2 (6 bases each). V was clipped by 6 bases and J by 3 bases, with 11 bases between them. The CDR3 is 14 amino acids. The CDR3 DNA is TGTGCCAGCAGAAATAGGGGGGACACCGGGGAGCTGTTTTTT. As protein: CASRNRGDTGELFF.